This TCR beta chain derives from a study of cytomegalovirus exposure and HLA in healthy donors. Study-level points and caveats: Later analysis reportedly placed an Asian-associated ancestry cluster below the roughly 640-donor mean in N-insertions. Available immune exposure information covered CMV serostatus only.

CDR1 SGHRS and CDR2 YFSETQ come from the germline V gene. Germline trimming cut 2 bases from V and 6 bases from J; bases unmatched to any gene: 2. The CDR3 is 13 residues long. About this clone: No antigen is known for it.

PCR primers comprised 60 Vbeta and 13 Jbeta primers. Clones were sequenced by immunoSEQ multiplex PCR, and TCRdb holds only the in-frame ones, with some missing. The sample records 130,000 to 150,000 clones, 65% to 85% being singletons. The clonotype was recovered from a male donor in good health and CMV-seronegative. Sequencing input: PBMCs. The chain is built from TRBV5-1 and TRBJ2-1, with 7 bases identical to TRBD2. This CDR3 is CASSFRGVNEQFF. The CDR3 nucleotides read TGCGCCAGCAGCTTTCGGGGGGTCAATGAGCAGTTCTTC.